Shown below are 27 T cell receptor beta chains from a single sample sequenced in a study of blood T cell repertoires in COVID-19 (dated by TCRdb to about 2020). Receptor libraries were prepared by the immunoSEQ multiplex PCR assay. TCRdb limited this immuneACCESS table to in-frame rearrangements with V and J called. A share of clones is missing; checked studies link under half to unresolved V genes, and the rest is unexplained. Present in this sample are approximately 400,000 clones, roughly nine tenths of which were seen just once. The ten biggest clones cover around 1.2% of the sample. Sequenced: peripheral blood. Source of these receptors: a middle-aged man with acute or convalescent COVID-19.

This clone has just one count. V is TRBV11-2 and J is TRBJ1-2, with 7 nucleotides matching TRBD1. Germline V gene sequence: CDR1 SGHAT, CDR2 FQNNGV. The V gene end was trimmed by 3 bases and the J gene end by 5 bases; junction bases not matched to a gene: 15. CDR3 size: 17 residues. CDR3 residues: CASSLGTDVLYRYGYTF. The CDR3 nucleotides read TGTGCCAGCAGCTTGGGGACAGATGTTCTGTATCGGTATGGCTACACCTTC.

The chain is built from TRBV2 and TRBJ2-2; the D gene is possibly TRBD2 (6 bases). Deletions cut 4 bases from V and 1 base from J, with 13 bases between. Germline V CDR1 and CDR2: SNHLY, FYNNEI. This CDR3 has 16 amino acids. This CDR3 reads CASSGWGVMNTGELFF. In DNA form, the CDR3 reads TGTGCCAGCAGTGGGTGGGGGGTTATGAACACCGGGGAGCTGTTTTTT.

The chain links TRBV25-1 to TRBJ2-1; 8 bases agree with TRBD1. Germline CDR1 and CDR2: MGHDK and SYGVNS. The CDR3 extends over 15 amino acids. J lost 3 bases, V lost 4 bases, and 5 bases had no gene match. This CDR3 is CASSGLTGVYNEQFF. The CDR3 DNA is TGTGCCAGCAGTGGCTTGACAGGGGTCTACAATGAGCAGTTCTTC.

This chain uses TRBV5-1 with TRBJ1-2; 9 bases agree with TRBD1. J lost 3 bases, V lost 4 bases, and 10 bases had no gene match. The CDR3 spans 16 residues. CDR1 SGHRS and CDR2 YFSETQ come from the germline V gene. CDR3 in amino acids: CASSPSSRQGDYGYTF. CDR3 nucleotides: TGCGCCAGCAGCCCAAGTAGTCGACAGGGGGACTATGGCTACACCTTC.

The chain carries TRBV5-6 and TRBJ1-4; D possibly corresponds to TRBD1 (5 bases). V lost 4 bases, J lost 4 bases, and 11 bases lay in between. This CDR3 region has 14 residues. Germline loops: CDR1 SGHDT, CDR2 YYEEEE. CDR3 sequence reads: CASSGTEGNEKLFF. The DNA of the CDR3 is TGTGCCAGCAGCGGGACGGAGGGTAATGAAAAACTGTTTTTT.

The CDR3 loop is CASVQGLNQPQHF. CDR3 bases: TGTGCCAGTGTACAGGGGCTAAATCAGCCCCAGCATTTT. V gene TRBV2 combines with J gene TRBJ1-5, with 7 bases aligning to TRBD1. CDR3 length equals 13 residues. Germline V lookup: CDR1 SNHLY, CDR2 FYNNEI. Trimming removed 9 bases from V and 4 bases from J; junction bases left unmatched: 6.

The chain has TRBV5-1 and TRBJ2-7; 8 bases agree with TRBD1. The germline CDR1 and CDR2 sequences are SGHRS and YFSETQ. The V and J ends lost 0 bases and 0 bases, in that order; junction bases with no gene match: 8. The CDR3 spans 17 residues. The CDR3 sequence is CASSLGGQAHLSYEQYF. The CDR3, as DNA: TGCGCCAGCAGCTTGGGGGGACAGGCGCACCTCTCCTACGAGCAGTACTTC.

This chain connects TRBV5-5 to TRBJ2-1; D ambiguous. Trimming pared 0 bases from V and 6 bases from J, leaving 7 bases between. This CDR3 spans 13 amino acids. The germline gives CDR1 SGHKS, CDR2 YYEKEE (reference sequence). Here the CDR3 reads CASSLVSFNEQFF. DNA of the CDR3: TGTGCCAGCAGCTTGGTCTCGTTCAATGAGCAGTTCTTC.

The rearrangement links TRBV6-4 to TRBJ1-2; no firm D call. The CDR3 length is 16 residues. The germline V gene has CDR1 MRHNA and CDR2 SNTAGT. Trimming removed 0 bases from V and 5 bases from J, with 16 bases in between. Here the CDR3 reads CASSDSPSRGVYGYTF. The CDR3, as DNA: TGTGCCAGCAGTGACTCGCCGTCAAGAGGTGTGTATGGCTACACCTTC.

The chain recombines TRBV6-2 or TRBV6-3 with TRBJ2-7, with TRBD2 identical over 12 bases. Germline assignment: CDR1 MNHEY and CDR2 SVGEGT. This CDR3 is 16 amino acids long. V was clipped by 8 bases and J by 2 bases; unmatched bases: 10. DNA for the CDR3: TGTGCCAGCGGCCCCGTCCTAGCGGGGGGGCCCTACGAGCAGTACTTC. This sequence encodes CASGPVLAGGPYEQYF.

This chain uses TRBV7-2 with TRBJ1-4, with TRBD1 matching over 11 bases. Germline loops: CDR1 SGHTA, CDR2 FQGNSA. There are 18 residues in the CDR3. Trimming cost V 4 bases and J 7 bases; bases outside gene matches: 14. CDR3 sequence reads: CASSSRLPMDRGREKLFF. In DNA, the CDR3 is TGTGCCAGCAGCTCTAGACTCCCAATGGACAGGGGGCGTGAAAAACTGTTTTTT.

The rearrangement links TRBV7-3 to TRBJ2-1, with D possibly TRBD1 on 6 matching bases. This CDR3 has 15 amino acids. Germline assignment: CDR1 SGHTA and CDR2 FQGTGA. Trimming stripped 2 bases from V and 3 bases from J, with 11 bases between. The chain's CDR3 is CASSLGQGIYNEQFF. CDR3 bases: TGTGCCAGCAGCTTAGGGCAGGGGATCTACAATGAGCAGTTCTTC.

This clone was counted between two and nine times. The chain links TRBV3-1 (or the pseudogene TRBV3-2) to TRBJ1-4; TRBD1 might be the D (6 bases). CDR1 LGHDT and CDR2 YNNKEL come from the germline V gene (reference sequence). The CDR3 is 14 residues long. Trimming cost V 4 bases and J 8 bases, with 14 bases left between them. For the CDR3, the DNA is TGTGCCAGCAGCCGATACAGGGAGGGGGAAAAACTGTTTTTT. This gives the protein CASSRYREGEKLFF.

This clone was detected only a few times. V usage is TRBV5-1 and J usage is TRBJ2-1, with 8 bases lining up with TRBD1. The CDR3 covers 15 residues. The J segment lost 2 bases and the V segment lost 3 bases, leaving 4 bases of the junction unmatched. Germline lookup yields CDR1 SGHRS and CDR2 YFSETQ. The CDR3 nucleotides are TGCGCCAGCAGCTGGAGGACAGGGACCTACAATGAGCAGTTCTTC. This sequence encodes CASSWRTGTYNEQFF.

The V gene is TRBV2, the J gene TRBJ2-6; possible D gene TRBD2, 6 bases. Deletions cut 6 bases from V and 7 bases from J, with 16 bases between. Germline lookup yields CDR1 SNHLY and CDR2 FYNNEI. This CDR3 contains 15 residues. Here the CDR3 reads CASRGGGNLANVLTF. In DNA form, the CDR3 reads TGTGCCAGCAGGGGTGGGGGGAATTTAGCCAACGTCCTGACTTTC.

With respect to this clone: The junction shows a germline mismatch at one end, possibly a read error. V and J are TRBV6-1 and TRBJ2-7; TRBD2 is a possible D gene (5 bases). The CDR3 is 13 amino acids. Germline V gene lookup returns CDR1 MNHNS and CDR2 SASEGT. The CDR3 DNA sequence: TGTGCCAGCAGCGAAGCTAGCTACTACGAGCAGTACTTC. Translated, it gives CASSEASYYEQYF.

J is TRBJ1-6 and V is TRBV5-5, with 8 bases identical to TRBD1. The CDR3 extends over 16 amino acids. Unmatched junction bases numbered 4, after V lost 0 bases and J lost 5 bases. The germline CDR1 and CDR2 sequences are SGHKS and YYEKEE (reference sequence). The CDR3 spells CASSLATGVNNSPLHF. DNA of the CDR3: TGTGCCAGCAGCTTGGCGACAGGGGTTAATAATTCACCCCTCCACTTT.

V gene TRBV11-2 combines with J gene TRBJ2-6; weak D call: TRBD1 (6 bases). The V and J ends lost 0 bases and 0 bases respectively, with 12 bases between them. Germline CDR1 reads SGHAT; CDR2 reads FQNNGV. The CDR3 totals 18 residues. Here the CDR3 DNA reads TGTGCCAGCAGCTTAGATCTGACAGGCCTCTCTGGGGCCAACGTCCTGACTTTC. This sequence encodes CASSLDLTGLSGANVLTF.

The gene calls are TRBV9 and TRBJ2-5; tentatively, D is TRBD2 (6 bases). This CDR3 has 18 residues. V was shortened by 4 bases and J by 2 bases, with 24 bases between the two germline ends. The germline V gene encodes CDR1 SGDLS and CDR2 YYNGEE. The CDR3 DNA follows: TGTGCCAGCAGCCCTACGGTCCCCGGGACTTACGAGCAAGAGACCCAGTACTTC. Its translation is CASSPTVPGTYEQETQYF.

V gene TRBV5-4 combines with J gene TRBJ2-1, with 7 bases aligning to TRBD2. The CDR3 covers 12 residues. Germline V gives CDR1 SGHNT, CDR2 YYREEE (reference sequence). The V segment lost 0 bases and the J segment 14 bases; nucleotides outside the gene matches: 5. CDR3 amino acids: CASSLARGREFF. The CDR3 nucleotides read TGTGCCAGCAGCTTGGCTCGCGGGAGAGAGTTCTTC.

The chain links TRBV2 to TRBJ1-6; D is perhaps TRBD1 (5 bases). Germline V lookup: CDR1 SNHLY, CDR2 FYNNEI. The germline V and J ends were trimmed by 6 bases and 4 bases, with 13 bases remaining between them. CDR3 length equals 15 residues. The CDR3 region has the DNA TGTGCCAGCAGGCTTCAGGGATTGTATAATTCACCCCTCCACTTT. It codes for CASRLQGLYNSPLHF.

In its sample, this clone was seen a few times. This sequence joins TRBV13 and TRBJ2-5; 8 bases line up with TRBD2. The V gene end was trimmed by 2 bases and the J gene end by 3 bases; junction bases not matched to a gene: 11. Looked up from germline, CDR1 is PRHDT and CDR2 is FYEKMQ (reference sequence). This CDR3 region has 17 residues. CDR3 in amino acids: CASSLPSGLVGEETQYF. The CDR3, as DNA: TGTGCCAGCAGCTTACCTTCGGGACTAGTAGGGGAAGAGACCCAGTACTTC.

The V call is TRBV7-9, the J call TRBJ1-4; 8 positions match TRBD1. The V gene end was trimmed by 3 bases and the J gene end by 2 bases; junction bases not matched to a gene: 5. The CDR3 contains 16 residues. CDR1 is SEHNR, CDR2 FQNEAQ, per germline (reference sequence). CDR3 protein: CASSLGDRGTNEKLFF. Here the CDR3 DNA reads TGTGCCAGCAGCTTGGGAGACAGGGGCACTAATGAAAAACTGTTTTTT.

The chain is built from TRBV11-2 and TRBJ1-5; D uncertain. The V gene lost 0 bases and the J gene lost 3 bases, with 3 bases spanning the gap. CDR1 and CDR2 (germline): SGHAT, FQNNGV. This CDR3 comprises 13 residues. CDR3 nucleotide sequence: TGTGCCAGCAGCTTAGAGTACAATCAGCCCCAGCATTTT. It specifies CASSLEYNQPQHF. The complete variable domain, with remaining parts taken from reference TRBV11-2 and TRBJ1-5, reads EAGVAQSPRYKIIEKRQSVAFWCNPISGHATLYWYQQILGQGPKLLIQFQNNGVVDDSQLPKDRFSAERLKGVDSTLKIQPAKLEDSAVYLCASSLEYNQPQHFGDGTRLSIL.

The chain is built from TRBV25-1 and TRBJ1-5, with D unclear. The germline gives CDR1 MGHDK, CDR2 SYGVNS. The CDR3 spans 18 residues. With 8 bases removed from V and 4 bases from J, the gap between germline ends came to 27 bases. Written as DNA, the CDR3 is TGTGCCAGCGCAGAAAGTCGTAAGGTGTTAGGAGGAAATCAGCCCCAGCATTTT. Its protein is CASAESRKVLGGNQPQHF.

The rearrangement uses TRBV12-3 or TRBV12-4 and TRBJ1-1; TRBD1 matches 7 bases. Trimming at V came to 6 bases and at J to 4 bases, leaving 5 bases not matched to a gene. The CDR3 has 13 residues. The CDR3 DNA reads as TGTGCCAGCAGGACAGGGATGGTCACTGAAGCTTTCTTT. Translated, it gives CASRTGMVTEAFF.

J is TRBJ1-1 and V is TRBV28; the D is unclear. The CDR3 extends over 14 amino acids. Germline loops: CDR1 MDHEN, CDR2 SYDVKM. V shed 3 bases and J shed 1 base, with 9 bases lying between them. CDR3 DNA sequence: TGTGCCAGCAGTTTGCGCGGGAGGAACACTGAAGCTTTCTTT. Its translation is CASSLRGRNTEAFF.